This TCR beta chain was sequenced in a study of metastatic and nonmetastatic thyroid tumors. Overall study: From malignant and benign thyroid patients, repertoires in blood and in tumor or nodule tissue were compared.

The CDR3 covers 15 residues. V lost 3 bases to trimming and J lost 8 bases; unmatched junction nucleotides: 9. Per germline, CDR1 ENHRY and CDR2 SYGVKD. This clone has at least ten counts. Its antigen remains unidentified. Study-level findings and limits: Reports indicated that malignant thyroid tumors showed significantly higher TCR beta diversity than benign nodules did, in blood and tumor.

No treatment of any kind had been given to any patient before thyroid surgery. Per the original data handling: Building a distant-metastasis classifier for papillary thyroid cancer drew on CDR3 differences across clinicopathological groups. TCRdb re-analyzed the PCR reads using MiXCR. For this entry, the V and J calls and clone size follow TCRdb and not the study's own pipeline. This repertoire shows about 62,000 clones, approximately 4.1% found once; its top ten account for around 24%. Sample: blood. This TCR derives from a female donor with papillary thyroid cancer or a benign thyroid nodule (not recorded which). Some clones in this sample may be carry-over from other donors' samples. The V and J genes are TRBV10-3 and TRBJ2-1; TRBD2 matches at 8 bases. CDR3 sequence (DNA): TGTGCCATCAGTGATGAACTAGCGGAGCCCCATGAGCAGTTCTTC. It is translated as CAISDELAEPHEQFF.